The 17 T cell receptor beta chains listed next were all sequenced from one sample in a study of CD8 T cells in Susac syndrome. Random hexamers were used to reverse transcribe the RNA input (roughly 0.5 to 1 ug). Via MiXCR, TCRdb re-called the immunoSEQ multiplex PCR reads, giving one row per CDR3 protein. The sample consists of about 150,000 distinct CDR3 sequences, about 94% of them appearing once. Sequencing input: CD8+ T cells from PBMCs. The receptors were sampled from a human donor with multiple sclerosis.

The rearrangement joins TRBV29-1 to TRBJ1-1; possibly TRBD1 for D (5 bases). The germline CDR1 and CDR2 sequences are SQVTM and ANQGSEA. The V end was cut by 7 bases, the J end by 1 base, with 19 bases between. There are 15 residues in the CDR3. The CDR3 protein is CSAGRGGNKNTEAFF. The CDR3 DNA is TGCAGCGCCGGACGCGGGGGGAACAAGAACACTGAAGCTTTCTTT.

The chain employs TRBV30 and TRBJ1-1; a possible D gene is TRBD1 (5 bases). The CDR3 has 13 amino acids. Per germline, CDR1 GTSNPN and CDR2 SVGIG (reference sequence). Trimming stripped 2 bases from V and 5 bases from J, with 12 bases between. In DNA form, the CDR3 reads TGTGCCTGGAGTCGTCAGGGAAGTACTGAAGCTTTCTTT. The encoded protein is CAWSRQGSTEAFF.

The chain recombines TRBV13 with TRBJ1-2, with D hard to call. Germline V gene lookup returns CDR1 PRHDT and CDR2 FYEKMQ (reference sequence). Between the trimmed V and J ends, which lost 0 bases and 4 bases, there was a span of 15 bases. The CDR3 spans 16 residues. CDR3 loop: CASSLGRLHGPYGYTF. The CDR3, as DNA: TGTGCCAGCAGCTTAGGTCGTCTACACGGCCCCTATGGCTACACCTTC.

V gene TRBV29-1 combines with J gene TRBJ1-5; D is unresolved. The CDR3 totals 18 residues. V gave up 0 bases and J gave up 0 bases, with 18 bases separating them. Germline-derived CDR1 and CDR2 are SQVTM and ANQGSEA. CDR3 sequence (DNA): TGCAGCGTTGAAGATAGGCGAGGGCCTGGAATTAGCAATCAGCCCCAGCATTTT. Translated, it gives CSVEDRRGPGISNQPQHF.

The chain recombines TRBV29-1 with TRBJ2-7; possible D gene TRBD2, 5 bases. Germline V gives CDR1 SQVTM, CDR2 ANQGSEA. With 2 bases removed from V and 6 bases from J, the gap between germline ends came to 14 bases. The CDR3 extends over 13 amino acids. The CDR3 protein is CSVETGSPGEQYF. DNA for the CDR3: TGCAGCGTTGAAACGGGGTCCCCGGGCGAGCAGTACTTC.

The chain combines TRBV7-9 with TRBJ2-6; no definite D call. The V end lost 0 bases, the J end lost 0 bases, and 9 bases lay between the germline ends. The CDR3 extends over 17 amino acids. CDR1 and CDR2 (germline): SEHNR, FQNEAQ (reference sequence). The CDR3 loop is CASSLALRPSGANVLTF. The CDR3 bases are TGTGCCAGCAGCTTAGCGTTAAGACCCTCTGGGGCCAACGTCCTGACTTTC.

V gene TRBV3-1 combines with J gene TRBJ2-1, with D maybe TRBD1 (5 bases). In germline, CDR1 is LGHDT, CDR2 YNNKEL (reference sequence). CDR3 length: 11 amino acids. V was clipped by 3 bases and J by 14 bases, with 11 bases between them. The CDR3, as DNA: TGTGCCAGCAGCCACAGGGATAGGGAGTTCTTC. It codes for CASSHRDREFF.

The gene calls are TRBV12-5 and TRBJ2-1; D unresolved. CDR3 length: 11 residues. Germline CDR1 LGHNT, CDR2 FRNRAP. The ends were cut back, 2 bases at V and 8 bases at J, with 4 bases in the middle. The chain's CDR3 is CASGLLDEQFF. CDR3 nucleotides: TGTGCTAGTGGTTTGCTCGATGAGCAGTTCTTC. Together with reference TRBV12-5 and TRBJ2-1, the CDR3 gives the full variable domain: DARVTQTPRHKVTEMGQEVTMRCQPILGHNTVFWYRQTMMQGLELLAYFRNRAPLDDSGMPKDRFSAEMPDATLATLKIQPSEPRDSAVYFCASGLLDEQFFGPGTRLTVL.

The chain combines TRBV29-1 with TRBJ2-7; the match to TRBD1 covers 7 bases. V trimming: 7 bases; J trimming: 5 bases; junction bases outside the gene matches: 8. Germline CDR1 SQVTM, CDR2 ANQGSEA. There are 12 residues in the CDR3. CDR3 DNA: TGCAGCGCACGGACAGGCCGGAACGAGCAGTACTTC. Translated, it gives CSARTGRNEQYF.

The V gene is TRBV30, the J gene TRBJ1-2; 9 bases are shared with TRBD1. The ends lost 4 bases at V and 7 bases at J; junction bases unmatched: 10. Germline V gene data show CDR1 as GTSNPN and CDR2 as SVGIG (reference sequence). The CDR3 spans 14 residues. The CDR3: CAWKWGQGIRGYTF. CDR3 in DNA: TGTGCCTGGAAATGGGGACAGGGTATCCGTGGCTACACCTTC.

The chain joins TRBV4-3 to TRBJ2-1; 8 nucleotides line up with TRBD2. V shed 1 base and J 0 bases; nucleotides not matched to a gene: 11. CDR1 LGHNA and CDR2 YSLEER come from the germline V gene. The CDR3 contains 19 residues. CDR3 residues: CASSQVVLAAGNSYNEQFF. The CDR3 DNA is TGCGCCAGCAGCCAAGTGGTACTAGCGGCGGGAAACTCCTACAATGAGCAGTTCTTC.

The chain employs TRBV19 and TRBJ2-5; 7 bases fit TRBD1. Germline lookup yields CDR1 LNHDA and CDR2 SQIVND (reference sequence). The ends lost 4 bases at V and 6 bases at J; junction bases unmatched: 5. The CDR3 runs 13 residues. The CDR3: CASSTRDSQTQYF. The DNA of the CDR3 is TGTGCCAGTAGTACCAGGGACAGTCAGACCCAGTACTTC.

The chain employs TRBV3-1 and TRBJ1-5; tentatively, D is TRBD1 (5 bases). V was pared by 2 bases and J by 7 bases, with 15 bases between. This CDR3 is built from 15 residues. Germline lookup yields CDR1 LGHDT and CDR2 YNNKEL (reference sequence). The DNA for the CDR3 is TGTGCCAGCAGCCAACGCGGGCAGGGTAGCCAGCCCCAGCATTTT. Protein: CASSQRGQGSQPQHF. The whole variable domain, filled in from reference TRBV3-1 and TRBJ1-5, reads DTAVSQTPKYLVTQMGNDKSIKCEQNLGHDTMYWYKQDSKKFLKIMFSYNNKELIINETVPNRFSPKSPDKAHLNLHINSLELGDSAVYFCASSQRGQGSQPQHFGDGTRLSIL.

The genes are TRBV7-3 and TRBJ1-5; no firm D call. From germline, CDR1 is SGHTA and CDR2 FQGTGA. There are 15 residues in the CDR3. V was trimmed by 1 base and J by 3 bases, leaving 10 bases between them. DNA of the CDR3: TGTGCCAGCAGCTTAAAGCGGGGTACCAATCAGCCCCAGCATTTT. Protein sequence: CASSLKRGTNQPQHF.

The chain carries TRBV7-9 and TRBJ1-5; D gene ambiguous. With 4 bases removed from V and 4 bases from J, the gap between germline ends came to 5 bases. This CDR3 is built from 12 residues. Per germline, CDR1 SEHNR and CDR2 FQNEAQ (reference sequence). Written as DNA, the CDR3 is TGTGCCAGCAGCTGGAAGAATCAGCCCCAGCATTTT. This gives the protein CASSWKNQPQHF.

The chain combines TRBV15 with TRBJ1-5, with TRBD1 matching 9 bases. The trim removed 2 bases at V and 6 bases at J, leaving 5 bases unmatched. Germline assignment: CDR1 LNHNV and CDR2 YYDKDF (reference sequence). This CDR3 has 15 amino acids. This CDR3 is CATSRSRDRVQPQHF. DNA of the CDR3: TGTGCCACCAGCAGAAGCCGGGACAGGGTTCAGCCCCAGCATTTT.

This clonotype has only a few counts. The chain links TRBV6-5 to TRBJ2-5, with D unclear. V was cut by 0 bases and J by 4 bases, with 9 bases left in between. CDR1 and CDR2 (germline): MNHEY, SVGAGI. This CDR3 has 14 residues. The CDR3 loop is CASSYSGGRETQYF. CDR3 nucleotides: TGTGCCAGCAGTTACTCGGGTGGGCGAGAGACCCAGTACTTC.